This T cell receptor (beta chain) was identified during a study of blood T cell repertoires in COVID-19. Study summary: The United States, Italy and Spain were the sources of the acute and convalescent COVID-19 samples. Sources were T cells, B-cell-depleted T cells, or PBMCs; the material itself was cDNA or gDNA.

Germline V gives CDR1 SQVTM, CDR2 ANQGSEA. The CDR3 sequence is 13 residues long. V lost 6 bases, J lost 6 bases, and 5 bases stayed unmatched. Source study methods: Nucleated cell counts were estimated from reference gene primer amplification. Some clones are missing from TCRdb's copy, which holds only in-frame ones; the method was immunoSEQ multiplex PCR. V, J and clone size are those of that table, while D and trimming were read from the DNA. Of 10,000 to 15,000 clones in the sample, roughly four fifths were seen once. V is TRBV29-1 and J is TRBJ2-3; TRBD2 aligns across 11 bases. The sample was peripheral blood. The source is a man aged 35 to 55 with active or convalescent COVID-19. The CDR3 DNA is TGCAGCGTAGGGACTAGCGGACTGGATACGCAGTATTTT. As protein: CSVGTSGLDTQYF.